These 28 T cell receptor beta chains share one sample of origin, sequenced in a study of blood T cell repertoires in COVID-19. TCRdb's copy holds only in-frame clones and misses some; the assay was immunoSEQ multiplex PCR. Of some 100,000 clones listed, over 70% are singletons. The sequencing sample was made of peripheral blood. The receptors derive from a woman aged 45-59 years with acute or convalescent COVID-19.

The chain carries TRBV3-1 (or the pseudogene TRBV3-2) and TRBJ2-7; 7 positions match TRBD2. This CDR3 is built from 16 residues. The V and J ends lost 5 bases and 0 bases, in that order; junction bases with no gene match: 10. CDR1 and CDR2 (germline): LGHDT, YNNKEL (reference sequence). The DNA of the CDR3 is TGTGCCAGCAGCTTTTCTCCTAGCGGAATCTCCTACGAGCAGTACTTC. This translates into CASSFSPSGISYEQYF.

The chain links TRBV12-3 or TRBV12-4 to TRBJ1-2; D call uncertain. V lost 2 bases and J 5 bases, leaving 6 bases between the germline ends. The CDR3 extends over 12 amino acids. The CDR3 loop reads CASSLQAYGYTF. In DNA, the CDR3 is TGTGCCAGCAGTTTACAAGCTTATGGCTACACCTTC.

This clone showed up just once. The CDR3 is CASSQDLGQLTGGRGTEAFF. CDR3 bases: TGTGCCAGCAGCCAAGATCTGGGTCAATTAACAGGGGGAAGAGGGACTGAAGCTTTCTTT. This rearrangement joins TRBV4-2 to TRBJ1-1; 8 bases are shared with TRBD1. The CDR3 consists of 20 residues. Germline CDR1 is LGHNA and CDR2 is YNFKEQ. Trimming cost V 0 bases and J 5 bases; bases outside gene matches: 20.

The gene calls are TRBV3-1 (or the pseudogene TRBV3-2) and TRBJ1-1; TRBD1 agrees at 7 bases. The CDR3 has 14 amino acids. Unmatched junction bases numbered 4, after V lost 5 bases and J lost 1 base. CDR1 is LGHDT, CDR2 YNNKEL, per germline (reference sequence). CDR3 sequence: CASSKYRGNTEAFF. CDR3 nucleotide sequence: TGTGCCAGCAGCAAGTACAGGGGGAACACTGAAGCTTTCTTT.

This chain connects TRBV7-6 to TRBJ1-1; D unresolved. The length of the CDR3 is 14 residues. Germline-derived CDR1 and CDR2 are SGHVS and FNYEAQ. V gave up 1 base and J gave up 4 bases, with 10 bases separating them. The CDR3 nucleotides read TGTGCCAGCAGCTTAGAACCGAGAGGCACTGAAGCTTTCTTT. It specifies CASSLEPRGTEAFF.

The chain couples TRBV6-4 to TRBJ2-3; D is uncertain. Trimming shortened V by 4 bases and J by 5 bases, and 13 bases separated the two germline ends. The CDR3 is 14 residues long. The germline CDR1 and CDR2 sequences are MRHNA and SNTAGT. The CDR3 is CASSAQPFGDTQYF. Written as DNA, the CDR3 is TGTGCCAGCAGTGCTCAACCTTTCGGAGATACGCAGTATTTT.

The genes are TRBV5-6 and TRBJ2-3; TRBD2 aligns across 9 bases. CDR3 size: 15 residues. The V and J ends lost 6 bases and 4 bases, in that order; junction bases with no gene match: 9. CDR1 and CDR2 from the germline V gene are SGHDT and YYEEEE. CDR3 nucleotide sequence: TGTGCCAGCATCCGCCTGACTAGCGGTGCAGATACGCAGTATTTT. Encoded protein: CASIRLTSGADTQYF.

This chain joins TRBV5-4 and TRBJ1-2; D is unclear. V lost 3 bases, J lost 5 bases, and 11 bases lay in between. Germline CDR1 reads SGHNT; CDR2 reads YYREEE (reference sequence). The CDR3 extends over 13 amino acids. Here the CDR3 reads CASSSLEKYGYTF. In DNA, the CDR3 is TGTGCCAGCAGCTCCTTGGAGAAGTATGGCTACACCTTC.

The chain has TRBV3-1 (or the pseudogene TRBV3-2) and TRBJ2-3; D is unclear. The CDR3 spans 14 residues. V lost 3 bases and J lost 0, with 7 bases in between. Per germline, CDR1 LGHDT and CDR2 YNNKEL (reference sequence). CDR3 sequence: CASSHLRSTDTQYF. The CDR3 bases are TGTGCCAGCAGCCACCTAAGAAGCACAGATACGCAGTATTTT.

This clone showed up just once. The chain combines TRBV7-6 with TRBJ2-3, with 8 bases identical to TRBD2. The CDR3 totals 16 residues. Trimming removed 5 bases from V and 1 base from J; junction bases left unmatched: 8. Germline V gene lookup returns CDR1 SGHVS and CDR2 FNYEAQ. The CDR3 DNA sequence: TGTGCCAGCAGCCCCTTTGGTAGCGGGGGCACAGATACGCAGTATTTT. As protein: CASSPFGSGGTDTQYF.

The CDR3 sequence: CASSQAHGQVDQPQHF. The CDR3 coding sequence is TGCGCCAGCAGCCAAGCTCATGGGCAGGTCGACCAGCCCCAGCATTTT. The chain recombines TRBV4-1 with TRBJ1-5; D is uncertain. The CDR3 runs 16 residues. V lost 1 base, J lost 7 bases, and 17 bases lay in between. Germline assignment: CDR1 MGHRA and CDR2 YSYEKL.

The chain joins TRBV4-1 to TRBJ2-3, with TRBD2 identical over 10 bases. Germline assignment: CDR1 MGHRA and CDR2 YSYEKL. The CDR3 totals 17 residues. V was clipped by 0 bases and J by 6 bases; unmatched bases: 9. The CDR3 DNA is TGCGCCAGCAGCCAAGAAGGCAAGCGGGGGGGCCGGGATACGCAGTATTTT. The encoded protein is CASSQEGKRGGRDTQYF.

This chain links TRBV7-8 with TRBJ1-5; 10 nucleotides agree with TRBD1. Per the germline V gene, CDR1 is SGHVS and CDR2 is FQNEAQ. There are 16 residues in the CDR3. The junction had 10 bases not matched to a gene; V was cut back by 5 bases and J by 6 bases. The CDR3 DNA sequence: TGTGCCAGCAGCCTACCCGGGACAGGGGCCAGTCAGCCCCAGCATTTT. The encoded protein is CASSLPGTGASQPQHF.

The rearrangement links TRBV6-5 to TRBJ2-3, with TRBD2 as a possible D gene (6 bases). There are 15 residues in the CDR3. CDR1 and CDR2 (germline): MNHEY, SVGAGI. The V and J ends lost 6 bases and 0 bases respectively, with 13 bases between them. The CDR3: CASSGSGLSTDTQYF. DNA of the CDR3: TGTGCCAGCAGCGGGAGCGGATTAAGCACAGATACGCAGTATTTT.

The genes are TRBV2 and TRBJ1-3; no definite D call. The CDR3 runs 12 residues. Germline V gives CDR1 SNHLY, CDR2 FYNNEI. V was clipped by 4 bases and J by 8 bases, with 9 bases between them. The CDR3, as DNA: TGTGCCAGCAGTGGGCAGGAAGACACCATATATTTT. Amino acids: CASSGQEDTIYF.

This clone was seen a handful of times. The rearrangement links TRBV5-1 to TRBJ1-3; 9 positions agree with TRBD1. Germline-derived CDR1 and CDR2 are SGHRS and YFSETQ. J lost 0 bases, V lost 6 bases, and 7 bases had no gene match. This CDR3 contains 16 residues. In DNA, the CDR3 is TGCGCCAGCAATCCGGGACAGGGCAGCTCTGGAAACACCATATATTTT. Residues: CASNPGQGSSGNTIYF. Filled out from reference TRBV5-1 and TRBJ1-3, the complete variable domain reads KAGVTQTPRYLIKTRGQQVTLSCSPISGHRSVSWYQQTPGQGLQFLFEYFSETQRNKGNFPGRFSGRQFSNSRSEMNVSTLELGDSALYLCASNPGQGSSGNTIYFGEGSWLTVV.

The chain links TRBV5-1 to TRBJ2-1; D is unclear. The CDR3 is 13 residues long. Looked up from germline, CDR1 is SGHRS and CDR2 is YFSETQ. The V end lost 6 bases, the J end lost 4 bases, and 11 bases lay between the germline ends. The CDR3 nucleotides are TGCGCCAGCAACCCTGACACGTACAATGAGCAGTTCTTC. Residues: CASNPDTYNEQFF.

V usage is TRBV19 and J usage is TRBJ1-1; 10 nucleotides agree with TRBD1. The CDR3 length is 15 residues. V dropped 4 bases and J dropped 3; count of bases not matched to a gene: 5. In germline, CDR1 is LNHDA, CDR2 SQIVND (reference sequence). CDR3 in DNA: TGTGCCAGTAGTACCAGGACAGGGGGTCACACTGAAGCTTTCTTT. Translation: CASSTRTGGHTEAFF. Variable domain in full (rest from reference TRBV19 and TRBJ1-1): DGGITQSPKYLFRKEGQNVTLSCEQNLNHDAMYWYRQDPGQGLRLIYYSQIVNDFQKGDIAEGYSVSREKKESFPLTVTSAQKNPTAFYLCASSTRTGGHTEAFFGQGTRLTVV.

This clone was seen only once. The chain combines TRBV19 with TRBJ1-1; D remains unclear. Deletions cut 4 bases from V and 6 bases from J, with 9 bases between. The CDR3 has 12 amino acids. CDR1 is LNHDA, CDR2 SQIVND, per germline (reference sequence). This chain's CDR3 is CASSRAASEAFF. The CDR3 DNA reads as TGTGCCAGTAGTAGGGCCGCTTCTGAAGCTTTCTTT.

This clone was seen a handful of times. The genes are TRBV2 and TRBJ1-4; the D gene is possibly TRBD1 (6 bases). The germline gives CDR1 SNHLY, CDR2 FYNNEI. V dropped 8 bases and J dropped 6 bases, with 19 bases sitting between them. The CDR3 has 15 amino acids. CDR3: CASRRQDPFDEKLFF. CDR3 in DNA: TGTGCCAGCCGCCGACAGGACCCATTCGATGAAAAACTGTTTTTT.

This chain uses TRBV27 with TRBJ1-2, with no clear D. This CDR3 is built from 13 residues. Trimming took 2 bases from V and 10 from J, leaving 14 bases between them. CDR1 MNHEY and CDR2 SMNVEV come from the germline V gene (reference sequence). CDR3 sequence: CASSLAALGTYTF. Written as DNA, the CDR3 is TGTGCCAGCAGTTTAGCGGCCCTAGGAACCTACACCTTC.

The CDR3 loop is CASRDTGGSQPQHF. DNA for the CDR3: TGTGCCAGCAGGGACACAGGGGGCAGCCAGCCCCAGCATTTT. This chain uses TRBV6-5 with TRBJ1-5, with 9 bases lining up with TRBD1. This CDR3 contains 14 residues. Germline-derived CDR1 and CDR2 are MNHEY and SVGAGI. Losses at the gene ends were 6 bases for V and 7 bases for J; bases not matched to a gene: 7.

The chain has TRBV28 and TRBJ1-1; no firm D call. The CDR3 loop spans 13 amino acids. Germline assignment: CDR1 MDHEN and CDR2 SYDVKM. V was shortened by 6 bases and J by 0 bases, with 8 bases between the two germline ends. The CDR3 nucleotides are TGTGCCAGCAGATCACAGCTGAACACTGAAGCTTTCTTT. Translation gives CASRSQLNTEAFF.

The chain carries TRBV6-1 and TRBJ1-2; possible D gene TRBD1, 6 bases. CDR3 length: 19 amino acids. The germline V gene has CDR1 MNHNS and CDR2 SASEGT. V lost 0 bases and J 2 bases, leaving 22 bases between the germline ends. The CDR3 protein is CASSEALWVRDTSNYGYTF. The DNA for the CDR3 is TGTGCCAGCAGTGAAGCGTTGTGGGTCCGGGACACCTCCAACTATGGCTACACCTTC.

This clone was seen repeatedly, ten times or more. The sample contains more than one DNA sequence encoding this CDR3. V is TRBV3-1 (or the pseudogene TRBV3-2) and J is TRBJ1-2; the match to TRBD1 covers 7 bases. The V gene's germline CDR1 is LGHDT and CDR2 YNNKEL (reference sequence). Trimming took 4 bases from V and 4 from J; bases not matched to a gene: 6. The CDR3 totals 14 residues. CDR3 sequence (DNA): TGTGCCAGCAGCCCTCGACAGGGAAGCTATGGCTACACCTTC. Protein: CASSPRQGSYGYTF.

The chain couples TRBV9 to TRBJ1-1, with 9 bases lining up with TRBD1. Germline V gene data show CDR1 as SGDLS and CDR2 as YYNGEE. V gave up 2 bases and J gave up 3 bases; unmatched junction bases: 5. The CDR3 loop spans 15 amino acids. CDR3 sequence: CASSVLDRGDTEAFF. CDR3 DNA: TGTGCCAGCAGCGTGCTGGACAGGGGAGACACTGAAGCTTTCTTT.

This clone has a single count. The chain joins TRBV7-9 to TRBJ1-3; 7 nucleotides line up with TRBD1. This CDR3 comprises 15 residues. Germline V gives CDR1 SEHNR, CDR2 FQNEAQ (reference sequence). V dropped 5 bases and J dropped 1; count of bases not matched to a gene: 5. CDR3 bases: TGTGCCAGCAGCCCACAGGGGCAATCTGGAAACACCATATATTTT. It codes for CASSPQGQSGNTIYF.

The rearrangement uses TRBV19 and TRBJ2-2; possible D gene TRBD2, 6 bases. Germline V gene sequence: CDR1 LNHDA, CDR2 SQIVND (reference sequence). This CDR3 region has 16 residues. V shed 9 bases and J shed 6 bases, with 23 bases lying between them. The DNA of the CDR3 is TGTGCCAGCCAAATATTTGCGGGGTTTCGCGCCGGGGAGCTGTTTTTT. This codes for CASQIFAGFRAGELFF. The variable domain in full, with the rest retrieved from reference TRBV19 and TRBJ2-2, is DGGITQSPKYLFRKEGQNVTLSCEQNLNHDAMYWYRQDPGQGLRLIYYSQIVNDFQKGDIAEGYSVSREKKESFPLTVTSAQKNPTAFYLCASQIFAGFRAGELFFGEGSRLTVL.